This TCR beta chain appears in the sequencing data of a study of B cell selection in AIRE deficiency (dated by TCRdb to between 2017 and 2020). Some background on the complete study: TCRbeta repertoires of sorted blood CD4+ conventional T cells and regulatory T cells were compared between AIRE-deficient patients and healthy controls. The TCR-sequenced cohort comprised five AIRE-deficient APECED patients and five healthy control donors. Overall results and qualifications from the work: Approximately 31% of Treg TCRbeta sequences shared among healthy donors appeared in patient Tconv cells, suggesting diversion of Treg-biased clones into the Tconv compartment. Among a few thousand shared Treg TCRbeta sequences, less than 40% were found to be shared only among healthy donors and approximately 9.3% only among patients, suggesting that Treg selection is less efficient in the absence of AIRE. Shared Treg sequences had shorter CDR3s, reflecting a bias toward rearrangements with few non-templated nucleotide insertions. Only TCRbeta chains were sequenced; roughly a third of shared healthy-donor Treg sequences also occurred in healthy Tconv, possibly because of differing TCRalpha chains. In AIRE-deficient patients, Tconv and Treg cells had TCRBV gene usage, CDR3 length and TCR diversity comparable to those in healthy donors.

As to this clone: The target of this receptor is not known. Base qualities are not provided; no much larger clone lies one nucleotide away.

Looking up the germline V gene yields CDR1 SGHTA and CDR2 FQGNSA. Trimmed from V: 5 bases; trimmed from J: 5 bases; junction bases lacking a gene match: 6. From the cysteine up to the phenylalanine, the CDR3 has a length of 14 residues. The sequence is cut down to CDR3 DNA, 42 bases in frame from base 1. The immunoSEQ platform was used to sequence the TCRbeta chain. Under the source paper's analysis protocol: Approximately 100,000 distinct in-frame TCRbeta sequences from patients and just over 1.3x10^5 from healthy donors were obtained from pooled conventional T cell repertoires. Treg TCRbeta sequences found in two or more individuals were defined as public, and these public Treg TCRbeta sequences were then searched for in Tconv repertoires. Differences between groups were assessed using Mann-Whitney U tests with Bonferroni-Dunn correction in GraphPad Prism 7.03. The clones in this table, taken by TCRdb from immuneACCESS, are in-frame only. Not every clone is retained; where verified, under half of the shortfall comes from an unresolved V gene, and the cause of the rest is unknown. V, J and clone size are those of that table, while D and trimming were read from the DNA. The sample profile shows under 30,000 clones; nearly 97% of them were found once. The top ten hold roughly 0.26% of the sample.

CD4+CD127+ cells were sorted as the conventional CD4 T cell population. The control samples were obtained from healthy donors who were not related to the patients. Sorting of Tconv and Treg cells intended for TCRbeta sequencing was performed on a FACSAria flow cytometer. Sorted cells were collected in 5-ml round-bottom polystyrene tubes, and dry cell pellets were stored frozen at -80 degrees C prior to sequencing. The V and J genes are TRBV7-2 and TRBJ1-1; TRBD1 fits 9 bases in the junction. The specimen was CD4+CD127+ conventional T cells sorted from PBMCs. This sequence was found in a human donor in good health. The CDR3 loop reads CASSHRGQRTEAFF. The DNA is as follows: TGTGCCAGCAGCCACAGGGGGCAGAGGACTGAAGCTTTCTTT.